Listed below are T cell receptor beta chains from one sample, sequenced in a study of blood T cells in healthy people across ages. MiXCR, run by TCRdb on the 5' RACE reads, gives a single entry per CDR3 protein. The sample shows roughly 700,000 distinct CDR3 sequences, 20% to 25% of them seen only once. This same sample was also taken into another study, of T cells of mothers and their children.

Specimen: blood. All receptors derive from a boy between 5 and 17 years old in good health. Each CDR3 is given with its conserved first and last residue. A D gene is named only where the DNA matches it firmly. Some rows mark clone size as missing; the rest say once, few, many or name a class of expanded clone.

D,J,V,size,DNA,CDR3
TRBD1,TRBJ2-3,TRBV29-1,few,TGCAGCGTTGAAGATGGGGGGACAGGGACGACAGATACGCAGTATTTT,CSVEDGGTGTTDTQYF
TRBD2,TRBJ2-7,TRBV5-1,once,TGCGCCAGCAGCTCAACTAGCGGGATATACGAGCAGTACTTC,CASSSTSGIYEQYF
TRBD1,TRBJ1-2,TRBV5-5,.,TGTGCCAGCGGTAACCGGGACAGAAGAAACTATGGCTACACCTTC,CASGNRDRRNYGYTF
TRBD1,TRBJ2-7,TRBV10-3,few,TGTGCCATCAGTGCCGGGACAGGGGCCTACGAGCAGTACTTC,CAISAGTGAYEQYF
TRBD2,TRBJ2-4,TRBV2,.,TGTGCCAGCAGTGCATCGGGGGGGCTGAAGGCAGCCAAAAACATTCAGTACTTC,CASSASGGLKAAKNIQYF
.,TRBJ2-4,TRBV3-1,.,TGTGCCAGCAGCCAAGATACCCCAGGGGTGAGGAGTAACATTCAGTACTTC,CASSQDTPGVRSNIQYF
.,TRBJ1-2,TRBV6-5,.,TGTGCCAGCAGGAGGGACTATGGCTACACCTTC,CASRRDYGYTF
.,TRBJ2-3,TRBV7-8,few,TGTGCCAGCAGCTTAGGAGGCCTCGCTAGCACAGATACGCAGTATTTT,CASSLGGLASTDTQYF
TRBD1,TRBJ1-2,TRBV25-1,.,TGTGCCAGCAGTGGCTGGACAGGGACCTTCTATGGCTACACCTTC,CASSGWTGTFYGYTF
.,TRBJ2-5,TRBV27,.,TGTGCCAGCAGTACCTATGGTGGTCGGGGTGAGACCCAGTACTTC,CASSTYGGRGETQYF
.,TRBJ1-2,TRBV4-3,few,TGCGCCAGCAGCCAAGAGCGCAACTATGGCTACACCTTC,CASSQERNYGYTF
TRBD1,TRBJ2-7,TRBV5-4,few,TGTGCCAGCAGCCCGAAACGGGACAGGGCTTACGAGCAGTACTTC,CASSPKRDRAYEQYF
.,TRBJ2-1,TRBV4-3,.,TGCGCCAGCAGCCAAGATTCAATCAGTAATGAGCAGTTCTTC,CASSQDSISNEQFF
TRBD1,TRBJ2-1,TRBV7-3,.,TGTGCCAGCAGCTTAATTTCAGGGGGCGTGCACAATGAGCAGTTCTTC,CASSLISGGVHNEQFF
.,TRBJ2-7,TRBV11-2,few,TGTGCCAGCAGCTCCGACTCCTTGGTCGGGTACGAGCAGTACTTC,CASSSDSLVGYEQYF
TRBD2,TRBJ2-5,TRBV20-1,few,TGCAGTGCGGATCCGGGACTAGGGTGGAAGACCCAGTACTTC,CSADPGLGWKTQYF
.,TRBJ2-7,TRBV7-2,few,TGTGCCAGCAGCACCTACCTATGGACAATGCATGAGCAGTACTTC,CASSTYLWTMHEQYF
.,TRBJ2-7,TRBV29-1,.,TGCAGCGTTTTGGACATGCCGTCCTACGAGCAGTACTTC,CSVLDMPSYEQYF